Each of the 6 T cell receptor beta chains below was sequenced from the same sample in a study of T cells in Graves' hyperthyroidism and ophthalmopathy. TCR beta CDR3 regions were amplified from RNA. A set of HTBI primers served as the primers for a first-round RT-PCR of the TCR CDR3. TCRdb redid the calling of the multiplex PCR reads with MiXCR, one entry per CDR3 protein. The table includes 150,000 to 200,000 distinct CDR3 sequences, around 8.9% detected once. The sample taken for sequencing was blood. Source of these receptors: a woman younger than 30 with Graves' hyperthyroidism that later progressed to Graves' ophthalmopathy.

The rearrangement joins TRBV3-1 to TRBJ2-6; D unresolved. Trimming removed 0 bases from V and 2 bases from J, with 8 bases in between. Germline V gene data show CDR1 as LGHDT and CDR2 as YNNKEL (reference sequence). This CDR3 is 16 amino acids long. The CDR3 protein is CASSQDLVAGANVLTF. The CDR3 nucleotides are TGTGCCAGCAGCCAAGACCTGGTCGCTGGGGCCAACGTCCTGACTTTC. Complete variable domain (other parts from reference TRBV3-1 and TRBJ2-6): DTAVSQTPKYLVTQMGNDKSIKCEQNLGHDTMYWYKQDSKKFLKIMFSYNNKELIINETVPNRFSPKSPDKAHLNLHINSLELGDSAVYFCASSQDLVAGANVLTFGAGSRLTVL.

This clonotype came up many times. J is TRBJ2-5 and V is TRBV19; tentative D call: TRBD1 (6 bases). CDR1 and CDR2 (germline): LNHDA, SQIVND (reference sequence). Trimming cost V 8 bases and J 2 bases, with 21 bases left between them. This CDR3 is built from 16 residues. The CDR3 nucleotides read TGTGCCAGTCGAGCCCGAACAGGGATTGGGCAAGAGACCCAGTACTTC. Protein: CASRARTGIGQETQYF.

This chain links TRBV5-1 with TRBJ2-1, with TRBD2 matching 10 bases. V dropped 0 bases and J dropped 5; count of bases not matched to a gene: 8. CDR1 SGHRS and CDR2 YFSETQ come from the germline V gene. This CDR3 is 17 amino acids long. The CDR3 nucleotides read TGCGCCAGCAGCTTGGGAGGATTAGCGGGAGGTCACAATGAGCAGTTCTTC. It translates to CASSLGGLAGGHNEQFF.

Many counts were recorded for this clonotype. CDR3 sequence: CASSQPGLVYNEQFF. The CDR3 DNA reads TGCGCCAGCAGCCAACCAGGACTAGTTTACAATGAGCAGTTCTTC. The chain is built from TRBV4-1 and TRBJ2-1, with TRBD2 matching over 7 bases. CDR1 and CDR2 from the germline V gene are MGHRA and YSYEKL. With 2 bases clipped from V and 4 bases from J, the junction kept 5 bases outside the gene matches. This CDR3 spans 15 amino acids.

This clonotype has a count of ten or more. The CDR3 DNA is TGTGCCAGCAGTCAGCCCAGTCTGAACACTGAAGCTTTCTTT. Translating gives CASSQPSLNTEAFF. The chain is built from TRBV4-2 and TRBJ1-1; no firm D call. This CDR3 contains 14 residues. CDR1 is LGHNA and CDR2 is YNFKEQ in the germline V gene. Trimming took off 6 bases at V and 0 bases at J, with 11 bases between the two ends.

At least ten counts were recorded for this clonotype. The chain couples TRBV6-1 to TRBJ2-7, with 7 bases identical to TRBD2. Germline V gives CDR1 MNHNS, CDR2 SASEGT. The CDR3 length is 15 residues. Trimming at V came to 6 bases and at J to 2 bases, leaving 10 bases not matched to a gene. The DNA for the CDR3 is TGTGCCAGCAGCCTGAGCGGGGACGGAGCCTACGAGCAGTACTTC. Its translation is CASSLSGDGAYEQYF.